The 30 T cell receptor beta chains below were found in one sample sequenced in a study of Graves' ophthalmopathy and Graves' hyperthyroidism. From RNA, the CDR3 regions of TCR beta chains were amplified and sequenced. First-round RT-PCR with HTBI primers preceded a second-round multiplex PCR. MiXCR was run by TCRdb on the multiplex PCR reads, yielding one entry per CDR3 protein. The table records approximately 210,000 distinct CDR3 sequences, 20% to 25% of them present only once. Sequencing used peripheral blood. Source of these receptors: a woman aged 50 to 60 with Graves' ophthalmopathy.

The chain combines TRBV5-1 with TRBJ1-3; D is unclear. The CDR3 consists of 16 residues. V lost 0 bases to trimming and J lost 0 bases, with 10 bases between them. Germline values: CDR1 SGHRS, CDR2 YFSETQ. CDR3 nucleotides: TGCGCCAGCAGCTTGGCTGCGCCAGACTCTGGAAACACCATATATTTT. The encoded protein is CASSLAAPDSGNTIYF.

This clonotype was seen many times. As DNA, the CDR3 is TGTGCCAGCAGGCCCCGACAGGGGGTCACTGAAGCTTTCTTT. This sequence encodes CASRPRQGVTEAFF. The rearrangement uses TRBV27 and TRBJ1-1; 9 bases are a match to TRBD1. This CDR3 has 14 residues. V dropped 6 bases and J dropped 4; count of bases not matched to a gene: 6. The germline gives CDR1 MNHEY, CDR2 SMNVEV (reference sequence).

In this sample, this clonotype turned up a few times. The rearrangement links TRBV2 to TRBJ2-5; D assignment may be TRBD1 or TRBD2 (6 bases each). Germline CDR1 SNHLY, CDR2 FYNNEI. The CDR3 loop spans 13 amino acids. Trimming took 7 bases from V and 5 from J, leaving 14 bases between them. CDR3 residues: CASTGALLETQYF. CDR3 DNA: TGTGCCAGCACGGGGGCCCTATTGGAGACCCAGTACTTC.

The rearrangement uses TRBV7-2 and TRBJ1-1; TRBD1 might be the D (5 bases). Germline assignment: CDR1 SGHTA and CDR2 FQGNSA. This CDR3 is built from 13 residues. V lost 3 bases, J lost 7 bases, and 12 bases lay in between. In DNA, the CDR3 is TGTGCCAGCAGCTTCCGAGGGGCGGGTGAAGCTTTCTTT. It encodes CASSFRGAGEAFF.

The chain uses TRBV6-2 or TRBV6-3 and TRBJ2-7; D is perhaps TRBD1 (6 bases). The V end lost 5 bases, the J end lost 3 bases, and 29 bases lay between the germline ends. The germline gives CDR1 MNHEY, CDR2 SVGEGT. This CDR3 has 19 residues. CDR3: CASSTPREARGHPIYEQYF. CDR3 nucleotide sequence: TGTGCCAGCAGTACGCCCCGGGAAGCCCGGGGACACCCTATCTACGAGCAGTACTTC.

Ten or more counts support this clonotype. The rearrangement uses TRBV28 and TRBJ2-2; D not resolved. V was clipped by 0 bases and J by 0 bases, with 8 bases between them. Germline CDR1 is MDHEN and CDR2 is SYDVKM. The CDR3 sequence is 16 residues long. CDR3 in DNA: TGTGCCAGCAGTTTATGGAGTAGCACGAACACCGGGGAGCTGTTTTTT. Amino acids: CASSLWSSTNTGELFF.

The CDR3 DNA follows: TGTGCCAGCAGTGCACAGGGGGCGCTTGACGAGCAGTACTTC. As protein: CASSAQGALDEQYF. The rearrangement links TRBV6-1 to TRBJ2-7, with TRBD1 identical over 9 bases. There are 14 residues in the CDR3. The trim removed 4 bases at V and 5 bases at J, leaving 6 bases unmatched. Germline CDR1 and CDR2: MNHNS and SASEGT.

This chain joins TRBV2 and TRBJ1-2, with D possibly matching TRBD1 (5 bases). Germline lookup yields CDR1 SNHLY and CDR2 FYNNEI. The CDR3 spans 16 residues. Trimming took off 0 bases at V and 6 bases at J, with 17 bases between the two ends. This chain's CDR3 is CASSEAMGLPGDGYTF. For the CDR3, the DNA is TGTGCCAGCAGTGAAGCAATGGGCCTCCCGGGGGATGGCTACACCTTC. Based on the CDR3 plus reference TRBV2 and TRBJ1-2, the full variable domain is EPEVTQTPSHQVTQMGQEVILRCVPISNHLYFYWYRQILGQKVEFLVSFYNNEISEKSEIFDDQFSVERPDGSNFTLKIRSTKLEDSAMYFCASSEAMGLPGDGYTFGSGTRLTVV.

Only a few counts were recorded for this clonotype. A much bigger clone sits one base away, suggesting this may be a read error. The chain links TRBV6-2 or TRBV6-3 to TRBJ1-2; the D gene is possibly TRBD1 (6 bases). In germline, CDR1 is MNHEY, CDR2 SVGEGT. V shed 6 bases and J shed 0 bases, with 8 bases lying between them. CDR3 length: 13 amino acids. The CDR3: CASRWTANYGYTF. The CDR3 DNA follows: TGTGCCAGCAGATGGACAGCTAACTATGGCTACACCTTC.

In the case of this clonotype: At one of its ends the junction is not consistent with the germline gene, which may arise from a read error. The chain uses TRBV19 and TRBJ2-7; 7 positions agree with TRBD2. Germline loops: CDR1 LNHDA, CDR2 SQIVND (reference sequence). This CDR3 has 11 residues. CDR3 residues: CASSIRRGRDF. DNA for the CDR3: TGTGCCAGTAGTATACGGCGGGGGAGGGACTTC.

This clonotype was counted ten times or more. The rearrangement links TRBV5-1 to TRBJ2-5; 8 bases agree with TRBD1. The CDR3 covers 16 residues. Germline values: CDR1 SGHRS, CDR2 YFSETQ. Trimming cost V 4 bases and J 2 bases; bases outside gene matches: 10. CDR3 region: CASSTRRGHDQETQYF. Here the CDR3 DNA reads TGCGCCAGCAGCACTCGCAGGGGGCATGATCAAGAGACCCAGTACTTC.

This clonotype occurred many times. The gene calls are TRBV3-1 and TRBJ1-1; TRBD1 matches at 8 bases. CDR1 LGHDT and CDR2 YNNKEL come from the germline V gene (reference sequence). With 3 bases clipped from V and 9 bases from J, the junction kept 3 bases outside the gene matches. This CDR3 contains 12 residues. CDR3 DNA sequence: TGTGCCAGCAGCCAGACAGGGGAGCAAGCTTTCTTT. Translating gives CASSQTGEQAFF.

This clonotype has at least ten counts. This chain links TRBV5-1 with TRBJ1-2; TRBD1 is a possible D gene (5 bases). V lost 5 bases, J lost 4 bases, and 12 bases lay in between. Germline V gives CDR1 SGHRS, CDR2 YFSETQ. This CDR3 spans 13 amino acids. CDR3 coding DNA: TGCGCCAGCAGTCCCGGGACGACCTATGGCTACACCTTC. Amino acids: CASSPGTTYGYTF.

Many counts were recorded for this clonotype. The chain has TRBV20-1 and TRBJ2-5, with D perhaps matching TRBD2 (6 bases). The CDR3 totals 17 residues. Per the germline V gene, CDR1 is DFQATT and CDR2 is SNEGSKA (reference sequence). Trimming stripped 7 bases from V and 1 base from J, with 25 bases between. The CDR3 nucleotides are TGCAGTGGAAGGGGACTGGCAGGGTCAATAACCCAAGAGACCCAGTACTTC. Protein product: CSGRGLAGSITQETQYF.

This clonotype was observed at least ten times. The chain links TRBV20-1 to TRBJ1-1, with D tentatively TRBD1 (6 bases). Germline CDR1 and CDR2: DFQATT and SNEGSKA (reference sequence). This CDR3 spans 12 amino acids. Trimming took off 5 bases at V and 10 bases at J, with 17 bases between the two ends. The CDR3 nucleotides are TGCAGTGCTCTATACAGGGACGGTGGAGCTTTCTTT. Translated: CSALYRDGGAFF.

This clonotype was recorded at least ten times. This chain connects TRBV20-1 to TRBJ1-6; the D is unclear. V was pared by 6 bases and J by 9 bases, with 18 bases between. In germline, CDR1 is DFQATT, CDR2 SNEGSKA (reference sequence). The CDR3 is 14 amino acids. This CDR3 reads CSASREGFGSPLHF. CDR3 in DNA: TGCAGTGCAAGTCGGGAGGGATTCGGTTCACCCCTCCACTTT.

At least ten counts were recorded for this clonotype. This CDR3 reads CASSPRGIPYEQYF. The CDR3 DNA reads as TGCGCCAGCAGCCCCCGGGGCATCCCCTACGAGCAGTACTTC. This chain links TRBV5-1 with TRBJ2-7, with D perhaps TRBD1 or TRBD2 (5 bases each). This CDR3 spans 14 amino acids. Germline V CDR1 and CDR2: SGHRS, YFSETQ. The ends were cut back, 4 bases at V and 2 bases at J, with 13 bases in the middle.

This chain links TRBV7-3 with TRBJ2-5; D gene unclear. V gave up 5 bases and J gave up 5 bases, with 12 bases separating them. Germline V gives CDR1 SGHTA, CDR2 FQGTGA. The CDR3 extends over 13 amino acids. In nucleotides, the CDR3 is TGTGCCAGCAGCGGAGTGGACGGGGAGACCCAGTACTTC. It specifies CASSGVDGETQYF.

This clonotype was recorded only once. J is TRBJ2-7 and V is TRBV12-3 or TRBV12-4; TRBD2 agrees at 8 bases. The CDR3 extends over 13 amino acids. The V segment lost 7 bases and the J segment 6 bases; nucleotides outside the gene matches: 8. This CDR3 is CASTRGGAGEQYF. In DNA, the CDR3 is TGTGCCAGCACCCGGGGGGGCGCGGGCGAGCAGTACTTC.

A word on this clonotype: At one end, the junction sequence differs from germline, possibly due to a read error. The rearrangement links TRBV6-4 to TRBJ1-5; D is ambiguous. The CDR3 extends over 13 amino acids. Germline assignment: CDR1 MRHNA and CDR2 SNTAGT. DNA for the CDR3: TGTGCCAGCAGTGGACGCGAGGTTCAGCCCCAGCTTTTT. Protein: CASSGREVQPQLF.

This clonotype was seen repeatedly, ten times or more. V usage is TRBV5-1 and J usage is TRBJ2-7; 8 bases fit TRBD2. With V trimmed by 2 bases and J by 6 bases, 7 bases remained unmatched. The CDR3 totals 14 residues. CDR1 is SGHRS and CDR2 is YFSETQ in the germline V gene. CDR3 amino acids: CASSFDREGGEQYF. Here the CDR3 DNA reads TGCGCCAGCAGCTTCGATCGGGAGGGTGGCGAGCAGTACTTC.

This clonotype was counted many times. This chain uses TRBV20-1 with TRBJ1-2; no firm D call. The CDR3 contains 14 residues. Trimming removed 0 bases from V and 3 bases from J, with 11 bases in between. Per germline, CDR1 DFQATT and CDR2 SNEGSKA (reference sequence). The CDR3, as DNA: TGCAGTGCTAGAGATTTGAGCACCTACTATGGCTACACCTTC. Translating it yields CSARDLSTYYGYTF.

A few counts support this clonotype. The chain is built from TRBV5-1 and TRBJ2-7; D gene uncertain. CDR1 and CDR2 (germline): SGHRS, YFSETQ. V was pared by 3 bases and J by 3 bases, with 16 bases between. The CDR3 is 15 amino acids. The CDR3 DNA sequence: TGCGCCAGCAGCTCTAGACAAGCTGCCGGCTACGAGCAGTACTTC. Translated: CASSSRQAAGYEQYF.

The gene calls are TRBV30 and TRBJ1-2, with TRBD1 matching over 7 bases. CDR3 length: 16 residues. J lost 0 bases, V lost 2 bases, and 9 bases had no gene match. Germline CDR1 is GTSNPN and CDR2 is SVGIG (reference sequence). CDR3 loop: CAWSYPRQGSNYGYTF. DNA for the CDR3: TGTGCCTGGAGTTACCCTAGACAGGGATCTAACTATGGCTACACCTTC.

The sample holds many counts of this clonotype. The DNA for the CDR3 is TGTGCCAGCAGCCACCCCGGAGGCCGCGAGCAGTACTTC. Translated, it gives CASSHPGGREQYF. The genes are TRBV7-2 and TRBJ2-7; TRBD2 is a possible D gene (5 bases). This CDR3 contains 13 residues. CDR1 is SGHTA, CDR2 FQGNSA, per germline. With 5 bases removed from V and 6 bases from J, the gap between germline ends came to 14 bases.

The chain couples TRBV6-1 to TRBJ1-5; unclear D gene. CDR1 and CDR2 from the germline V gene are MNHNS and SASEGT. V dropped 5 bases and J dropped 5 bases, with 10 bases sitting between them. The CDR3 spans 13 residues. The CDR3 protein is CASSPFLHQPQHF. CDR3 DNA: TGTGCCAGCAGTCCCTTTTTACATCAGCCCCAGCATTTT.

This clonotype was counted many times. The chain joins TRBV12-3 or TRBV12-4 to TRBJ2-2; weak D call: TRBD1 (6 bases). The CDR3 spans 14 residues. The V and J ends lost 2 bases and 6 bases respectively, with 10 bases between them. CDR3 sequence (DNA): TGTGCCAGCAGTTTACAGGGGAGAGCCGGGGAGCTGTTTTTT. Its translation: CASSLQGRAGELFF.

This clonotype was picked up many times. The gene calls are TRBV29-1 and TRBJ2-7; no definite D call. V was cut by 4 bases and J by 6 bases, with 16 bases left in between. Per germline, CDR1 SQVTM and CDR2 ANQGSEA. The CDR3 spans 13 residues. The CDR3 loop is CSVGFGRNAEQYF. CDR3 DNA: TGCAGCGTTGGGTTCGGCAGGAATGCCGAGCAGTACTTC.

The chain joins TRBV19 to TRBJ2-4; TRBD2 aligns across 12 bases. Germline V CDR1 and CDR2: LNHDA, SQIVND (reference sequence). V gave up 9 bases and J gave up 1 base; unmatched junction bases: 16. This CDR3 spans 19 amino acids. The CDR3 sequence is CASTPLAGGSLGAKNIQYF. The DNA of the CDR3 is TGTGCCAGCACTCCCCTAGCGGGAGGGTCCTTAGGGGCCAAAAACATTCAGTACTTC.

The chain joins TRBV19 to TRBJ2-2; 13 bases agree with TRBD2. In germline, CDR1 is LNHDA, CDR2 SQIVND (reference sequence). CDR3 length equals 18 residues. J gave up 4 bases and V 8 bases, and 13 bases lay outside the gene matches. The CDR3 bases are TGTGCCAGTGGGACTAGCGGGGCCTCTATCGTCGGCACCGGGGAGCTGTTTTTT. Translated: CASGTSGASIVGTGELFF. Together with reference TRBV19 and TRBJ2-2, the CDR3 gives the full variable domain: DGGITQSPKYLFRKEGQNVTLSCEQNLNHDAMYWYRQDPGQGLRLIYYSQIVNDFQKGDIAEGYSVSREKKESFPLTVTSAQKNPTAFYLCASGTSGASIVGTGELFFGEGSRLTVL.